The 23 T cell receptor beta chains presented below share a single source sample, sequenced in a study of blood T cell repertoires in COVID-19. Produced via immunoSEQ multiplex PCR; TCRdb's table is partial and in-frame only. The sample has 75,000 to 100,000 clones, about 87% seen once. The specimen sequenced was peripheral blood. The receptor source for this set is a human donor with acute or convalescent COVID-19. The donor label of this sample is uncertain.

This chain uses TRBV6-1 with TRBJ1-5, with TRBD1 as a possible D gene (5 bases). Germline lookup yields CDR1 MNHNS and CDR2 SASEGT. V was shortened by 0 bases and J by 1 base, with 13 bases between the two germline ends. There are 17 residues in the CDR3. CDR3 loop: CASSEARQGLSNQPQHF. DNA of the CDR3: TGTGCCAGCAGTGAAGCGAGGCAGGGACTGAGCAATCAGCCCCAGCATTTT.

The chain joins TRBV7-9 to TRBJ2-2; TRBD1 is a possible D gene (7 bases). CDR3 length equals 16 residues. Deletions cut 3 bases from V and 3 bases from J, with 14 bases between. Germline CDR1 is SEHNR and CDR2 is FQNEAQ (reference sequence). CDR3 amino acids: CASSFGQAGYTGELFF. In DNA, the CDR3 is TGTGCCAGCAGCTTCGGACAGGCGGGGTACACCGGGGAGCTGTTTTTT. Drawing the rest from reference TRBV7-9 and TRBJ2-2, the complete variable domain is DTGVSQNPRHKITKRGQNVTFRCDPISEHNRLYWYRQTLGQGPEFLTYFQNEAQLEKSRLLSDRFSAERPKGSFSTLEIQRTEQGDSAMYLCASSFGQAGYTGELFFGEGSRLTVL.

This clone was seen a single time. The chain links TRBV11-2 to TRBJ1-2; 9 bases match TRBD1. Per germline, CDR1 SGHAT and CDR2 FQNNGV. J lost 4 bases, V lost 5 bases, and 5 bases had no gene match. This CDR3 is 14 amino acids long. The CDR3 region is CASSIPTGGYGYTF. The CDR3 DNA follows: TGTGCCAGCAGCATACCGACAGGGGGCTATGGCTACACCTTC.

This clone was seen only once. The V and J genes are TRBV3-1 (or the pseudogene TRBV3-2) and TRBJ2-5, with no clear D. Germline V gene lookup returns CDR1 LGHDT and CDR2 YNNKEL (reference sequence). The CDR3 contains 16 residues. V was pared by 1 base and J by 1 base, with 13 bases between. CDR3: CASSQVGRGSQETQYF. The DNA for the CDR3 is TGTGCCAGCAGCCAAGTAGGTCGCGGTTCCCAAGAGACCCAGTACTTC.

The chain has TRBV6-5 and TRBJ2-7; perhaps TRBD2 as D (5 bases). The V and J ends lost 2 bases and 4 bases respectively, with 12 bases between them. The CDR3 runs to 14 residues. Germline lookup yields CDR1 MNHEY and CDR2 SVGAGI. The CDR3 nucleotides read TGTGCCAGCAGTTACGGGAGACTCGATTACGAGCAGTACTTC. Protein sequence: CASSYGRLDYEQYF.

The V call is TRBV7-9, the J call TRBJ2-5, with TRBD2 matching over 7 bases. After removal of 8 bases from V and 2 bases from J, the junction contained 11 bases not matched to a gene. The germline V gene encodes CDR1 SEHNR and CDR2 FQNEAQ (reference sequence). This CDR3 is 15 amino acids long. CDR3: CASCRVGEGQETQYF. The CDR3 DNA reads TGTGCCAGCTGCCGAGTGGGGGAGGGACAAGAGACCCAGTACTTC. The full variable domain, its missing parts supplied by reference TRBV7-9 and TRBJ2-5, is DTGVSQNPRHKITKRGQNVTFRCDPISEHNRLYWYRQTLGQGPEFLTYFQNEAQLEKSRLLSDRFSAERPKGSFSTLEIQRTEQGDSAMYLCASCRVGEGQETQYFGPGTRLLVL.

The chain carries TRBV9 and TRBJ2-1; TRBD2 aligns across 11 bases. The CDR3 has 15 residues. Germline V lookup: CDR1 SGDLS, CDR2 YYNGEE. With 4 bases clipped from V and 7 bases from J, the junction kept 7 bases outside the gene matches. The CDR3 DNA sequence: TGTGCCAGCAGCCCAACTAGCGGGGGAAATAATGAGCAGTTCTTC. Its protein is CASSPTSGGNNEQFF.

The chain is built from TRBV5-6 and TRBJ1-2, with 7 bases lining up with TRBD1. V shed 3 bases, J shed 7 bases, and the junction held 3 bases outside the gene matches. From germline, CDR1 is SGHDT and CDR2 YYEEEE. This CDR3 has 12 residues. The CDR3 nucleotides read TGTGCCAGCAGCTGGACAGGCGGTGGCTACACCTTC. It specifies CASSWTGGGYTF. Looking up the rest from reference TRBV5-6 and TRBJ1-2 gives the full variable domain: DAGVTQSPTHLIKTRGQQVTLRCSPKSGHDTVSWYQQALGQGPQFIFQYYEEEERQRGNFPDRFSGHQFPNYSSELNVNALLLGDSALYLCASSWTGGGYTFGSGTRLTVV.

The chain combines TRBV18 with TRBJ2-7; 8 positions match TRBD2. The ends lost 1 base at V and 3 bases at J; junction bases unmatched: 11. There are 17 residues in the CDR3. From germline, CDR1 is KGHSH and CDR2 LQKENI. CDR3 DNA: TGTGCCAGCTCACCACTAAGGGGCCGGGAGGGGATCTACGAGCAGTACTTC. Its protein is CASSPLRGREGIYEQYF.

CDR3 nucleotide sequence: TGTGCCAGCAGTGGACAGACCTACGAGCAGTACTTC. This translates into CASSGQTYEQYF. This chain links TRBV6-2 or TRBV6-3 with TRBJ2-7; TRBD1 is a possible D gene (6 bases). The CDR3 contains 12 residues. Germline CDR1 is MNHEY and CDR2 is SVGEGT. Between the trimmed V and J ends, which lost 5 bases and 2 bases, there was a span of 7 bases.

The chain combines TRBV18 with TRBJ2-1, with a weak D call TRBD2 (6 bases). The CDR3 extends over 14 amino acids. V lost 3 bases to trimming and J lost 3 bases, with 9 bases between them. Germline assignment: CDR1 KGHSH and CDR2 LQKENI. The CDR3 DNA reads TGTGCCAGCTCACCCCGGACTAACTACAATGAGCAGTTCTTC. Protein product: CASSPRTNYNEQFF.

J is TRBJ2-3 and V is TRBV3-1 (or the pseudogene TRBV3-2), with 8 nucleotides matching TRBD2. After removal of 4 bases from V and 4 bases from J, the junction contained 7 bases not matched to a gene. CDR3 size: 15 residues. Germline V gene data show CDR1 as LGHDT and CDR2 as YNNKEL (reference sequence). The CDR3 DNA follows: TGTGCCAGCAGCCCCGGGACTAGTCCACCAGATACGCAGTATTTT. Translation: CASSPGTSPPDTQYF.

This clone was counted only a few times. The J gene is TRBJ1-5, the V gene TRBV18; unclear D gene. The V end lost 1 base, the J end lost 4 bases, and 11 bases lay between the germline ends. Germline CDR1 KGHSH, CDR2 LQKENI. The CDR3 contains 15 residues. The CDR3 DNA sequence: TGTGCCAGCTCACCACGTGCTACGGAGAATCAGCCCCAGCATTTT. This encodes CASSPRATENQPQHF.

The chain employs TRBV7-9 and TRBJ2-6, with 7 bases that match TRBD1. In germline, CDR1 is SEHNR, CDR2 FQNEAQ (reference sequence). Losses at the gene ends were 5 bases for V and 5 bases for J; bases not matched to a gene: 6. The CDR3 covers 15 residues. This chain's CDR3 is CASSLGTVWANVLTF. DNA for the CDR3: TGTGCCAGCAGCCTTGGGACAGTATGGGCCAACGTCCTGACTTTC.

The CDR3 nucleotides read TGTGCCAGCAGTTACCCCTCGGGGGGAAACTACGAGCAGTACTTC. It yields the protein CASSYPSGGNYEQYF. This rearrangement joins TRBV6-6 to TRBJ2-7; TRBD2 matches 7 bases. Germline V CDR1 and CDR2: MNHNY, SVGAGI (reference sequence). J gave up 3 bases and V 2 bases, and 7 bases lay outside the gene matches. The CDR3 consists of 15 residues.

The rearrangement uses TRBV5-1 and TRBJ2-2; 8 bases match TRBD2. The CDR3 totals 15 residues. Germline V gives CDR1 SGHRS, CDR2 YFSETQ. The V gene end was trimmed by 2 bases and the J gene end by 3 bases; junction bases not matched to a gene: 3. CDR3: CASSLPAGDTGELFF. The CDR3 DNA sequence: TGCGCCAGCAGCTTACCAGCGGGGGACACCGGGGAGCTGTTTTTT.

This clone was detected only a few times. V gene TRBV30 combines with J gene TRBJ2-3; D might be TRBD2 (6 bases). The V end lost 4 bases, the J end lost 0 bases, and 11 bases lay between the germline ends. From germline, CDR1 is GTSNPN and CDR2 SVGIG (reference sequence). This CDR3 has 14 amino acids. The CDR3 protein is CAWIRGSSTDTQYF. The CDR3 DNA is TGTGCCTGGATTCGGGGGTCTAGCACAGATACGCAGTATTTT.

This chain joins TRBV19 and TRBJ2-1; no reliable D call. Germline CDR1 and CDR2: LNHDA and SQIVND (reference sequence). The V end was cut by 7 bases, the J end by 9 bases, with 13 bases between. This CDR3 region has 12 residues. The CDR3 nucleotides read TGTGCCAGTACCAACTACCTCCGTGAGCAGTTCTTC. This encodes CASTNYLREQFF.

The V gene is TRBV7-9, the J gene TRBJ2-1; 15 bases match TRBD2. Germline loops: CDR1 SEHNR, CDR2 FQNEAQ (reference sequence). This CDR3 has 18 amino acids. V was clipped by 1 base and J by 7 bases; unmatched bases: 8. CDR3 region: CASSLGPGLAGGRNEQFF. CDR3 bases: TGTGCCAGCAGCTTAGGCCCTGGACTAGCGGGGGGGCGTAATGAGCAGTTCTTC.

The chain recombines TRBV3-1 (or the pseudogene TRBV3-2) with TRBJ1-4; 7 nucleotides align to TRBD1. Germline values: CDR1 LGHDT, CDR2 YNNKEL (reference sequence). V gave up 1 base and J gave up 6 bases; unmatched junction bases: 2. The CDR3 runs 14 residues. CDR3 loop: CASSQGQGYEKLFF. The CDR3 coding sequence is TGTGCCAGCAGCCAAGGACAGGGCTATGAAAAACTGTTTTTT.

The CDR3 loop reads CASSQDKGPGVLFF. For the CDR3, the DNA is TGTGCCAGCAGCCAAGATAAAGGGCCAGGGGTACTGTTTTTT. This chain uses TRBV4-2 with TRBJ1-4; D may be TRBD1 (6 bases). CDR3 size: 14 residues. The germline gives CDR1 LGHNA, CDR2 YNFKEQ. V lost 0 bases, J lost 13 bases, and 15 bases lay in between.

The chain combines TRBV2 with TRBJ1-1; tentative D call: TRBD1 (6 bases). CDR1 is SNHLY and CDR2 is FYNNEI in the germline V gene. This CDR3 region has 12 residues. V was pared by 7 bases and J by 11 bases, with 17 bases between. The CDR3 sequence is CASTSGGGLAFF. The CDR3 region has the DNA TGTGCCAGCACATCAGGCGGGGGGCTTGCTTTCTTT.

J is TRBJ2-3 and V is TRBV28; 7 nucleotides agree with TRBD1. V lost 6 bases, J lost 4 bases, and 4 bases stayed unmatched. There are 13 residues in the CDR3. Germline V gene lookup returns CDR1 MDHEN and CDR2 SYDVKM. The CDR3 DNA sequence: TGTGCCAGCAGCCTCCAGGGGGCAGATACGCAGTATTTT. As protein: CASSLQGADTQYF. Together with reference TRBV28 and TRBJ2-3, the CDR3 gives the full variable domain: DVKVTQSSRYLVKRTGEKVFLECVQDMDHENMFWYRQDPGLGLRLIYFSYDVKMKEKGDIPEGYSVSREKKERFSLILESASTNQTSMYLCASSLQGADTQYFGPGTRLTVL.